A selection of T cell receptor delta chains follows, all from one sample in a study of Vδ1+ human thymocytes. TCRdb called clones anew from the multiplex PCR reads with CATT. This table has about 75,000 delta-chain clones, around 35% appearing once. The sequenced sample consisted of Vdelta1+ gamma-delta thymocytes from the thymus. The receptors here all came from a boy in the first two years of life who had congenital heart surgery. The CDR3 runs from the conserved cysteine through the conserved F or W. Fields, in order: D gene, J gene, clone size, CDR3 length, V gene, CDR3 DNA, CDR3 protein. The D gene is left open where the match is weak. Only some rows state a clone size, as once, few, many or a class for expanded clones.

TRDD3,TRDJ1,once,22,TRDV1,TGTGCTCTTGGGCGGGTTGCTTGGGCCCCTACTGTGAGGATACGGCTTGGCTCTAAACTCATCTTT,CALGRVAWAPTVRIRLGSKLIF
TRDD2,TRDJ1,-,19,TRDV1,TGTGCTCTTGGGGAACCGGCCTTCCTTAAGTGGGGCCTCACCGATAAACTCATCTTT,CALGEPAFLKWGLTDKLIF
TRDD3,TRDJ1,-,19,TRDV1,TGTGCTCTTGGGGAGCTCGGCCTTTTCCGACTGGGGGGCAACGATAAACTCATCTTT,CALGELGLFRLGGNDKLIF
-,TRDJ1,few,14,TRDV1,TGTGCTCTTGGGGGGGATCAGTACACCGATAAACTCATCTTT,CALGGDQYTDKLIF
-,TRDJ1,-,20,TRDV1,TGTGCTCTTGGCCCCTTCCTCTGTACTGGGGAAAGGCGGTACATTGGTAAACTCATCTTT,CALGPFLCTGERRYIGKLIF
TRDD3,TRDJ1,-,21,TRDV1,TGTGCTCTTGGGGAACTACTCGAATCCGTCTGGGGATACGCACGCACCGATAAACTCATCTTT,CALGELLESVWGYARTDKLIF
TRDD3,TRDJ1,few,19,TRDV1,TGTGCTCTTGGGCCAACTTACTTCCTTCTTACTGGGGGATCCGATAAACTCATCTTT,CALGPTYFLLTGGSDKLIF
-,TRDJ1,few,16,TRDV1,TGTGCTCTTGGGAAAAACCCCCTTCTTCACACCGATAAACTCATCTTT,CALGKNPLLHTDKLIF
TRDD2,TRDJ1,few,21,TRDV2,TGTGCCTGTGACACCGGACTTCCTACGTGTGTGGGGGTTCGGTGGACCGATAAACTCATCTTT,CACDTGLPTCVGVRWTDKLIF
-,TRDJ1,few,21,TRDV1,TGTGCTCTTGGGGAATATCCTTCCTACGGAGTAGGCGTCCTGGGGGATAAGAAACTCATCTTT,CALGEYPSYGVGVLGDKKLIF
TRDD2,TRDJ1,once,20,TRDV1,TGTGCTCTTGGGGAACGTGCCTTCCTTCCCTTCTCCGGGTACACCGATAAACTCATCTTT,CALGERAFLPFSGYTDKLIF
TRDD3,TRDJ1,-,24,TRDV1,TGTGCTCTTGGGAACCATCCACCGGGGAGTCCCACCTACGTGACTGGGGGATTGTCCGATAAACTCATCTTT,CALGNHPPGSPTYVTGGLSDKLIF
TRDD3,TRDJ1,once,16,TRDV1,TGTGCTCTTGGGGAACTGCGAGGGATACACACCGATAGACTCATCTTT,CALGELRGIHTDRLIF
TRDD3,TRDJ1,-,20,TRDV1,TGTGCTCTTGGGGTCCACTGGAGGCCCCTCTGGGGGATACCTTCCGATAAACTCATCTTT,CALGVHWRPLWGIPSDKLIF
-,TRDJ1,-,19,TRDV1,TGTGCTCTTGGGACAATCCTACCGCTTATTTACCGTCACACCGATAAACTCATCTTT,CALGTILPLIYRHTDKLIF
-,TRDJ1,-,18,TRDV1,TGTGCTCTTGGGGAACTAAATCCCCTTAATGAAGGGACCGATAAACTCATCTTT,CALGELNPLNEGTDKLIF
TRDD3,TRDJ1,-,17,TRDV1,TGTGCTCTTGGGAAGCTACGCATCTGGGGGCGTTCCGATAAACTCATCTTT,CALGKLRIWGRSDKLIF
TRDD3,TRDJ1,few,16,TRDV3,TGTGCCTTTAGGAGGCTGGGGGATACGTACACCGATAAACTCATCTTT,CAFRRLGDTYTDKLIF
-,TRDJ1,few,15,TRDV1,TGTGCTCTTGGGGAACTTCCCGAGCTCCGCCTTAAACTCATCTTT,CALGELPELRLKLIF
TRDD3,TRDJ1,-,22,TRDV1,TGTGCTCTTGGGGGTTATCCTACTCCTTTGCTGGGGGATACGCAAGGAGCCGATAAACTCATCTTT,CALGGYPTPLLGDTQGADKLIF
TRDD2,TRDJ1,few,17,TRDV1,TGTGCTCTTGGGGAACCGCTTCCTACAGTACTGGGCGATAAACTCATCTTT,CALGEPLPTVLGDKLIF
TRDD3,TRDJ1,-,19,TRDV1,TGTGCTCTTGGGAGCCCGCTTTGGCTACTGGGGGATAGGACCGATAAACTCATCTTT,CALGSPLWLLGDRTDKLIF